Shown below are 7 T cell receptor beta chains from a single sample sequenced in a study of early T cells in non-severe SARS-CoV-2 infection. Via MiXCR, TCRdb re-called the 5' RACE reads, giving one row per CDR3 protein. The sample contains approximately 88,000 distinct CDR3 sequences, roughly 15% of which appear only once. Specimen: whole blood. These receptor sequences come from an adult who was a healthcare worker with PCR-confirmed SARS-CoV-2 infection or an uninfected control (not recorded which).

The chain uses TRBV7-9 and TRBJ2-6; possible D gene TRBD1, 6 bases. Germline CDR1 SEHNR, CDR2 FQNEAQ (reference sequence). The CDR3 is 16 amino acids. The V and J ends lost 1 base and 0 bases respectively, with 7 bases between them. This CDR3 reads CASSLGDISGANVLTF. CDR3 DNA sequence: TGTGCCAGCAGCTTAGGGGACATCTCTGGGGCCAACGTCCTGACTTTC.

The chain links TRBV4-3 to TRBJ2-2, with no clear D. V gave up 1 base and J gave up 5 bases, with 11 bases separating them. The CDR3 has 15 residues. Looked up from germline, CDR1 is LGHNA and CDR2 is YSLEER. The CDR3 DNA reads as TGCGCCAGCAGCCAAGGAAGGTGGGAAACCGGGGAGCTGTTTTTT. It is translated as CASSQGRWETGELFF.

This clonotype came up many times. The chain employs TRBV6-2 or TRBV6-3 and TRBJ1-1, with 8 bases aligning to TRBD1. There are 14 residues in the CDR3. The V gene's germline CDR1 is MNHEY and CDR2 SVGEGT. The trim removed 0 bases at V and 5 bases at J, leaving 2 bases unmatched. As DNA, the CDR3 is TGTGCCAGCAGTTACTCGACAGGGGTTACTGAAGCTTTCTTT. Translating it yields CASSYSTGVTEAFF.

This clonotype has a handful of counts. This chain uses TRBV5-1 with TRBJ1-2; perhaps TRBD1 as D (5 bases). Trimming left V 5 bases short and J 2 bases short, with 13 bases between. The CDR3 length is 14 residues. In germline, CDR1 is SGHRS, CDR2 YFSETQ. CDR3 region: CASRSREGNYGYTF. The DNA for the CDR3 is TGCGCCAGCAGATCCAGGGAGGGAAACTATGGCTACACCTTC.

This clonotype was seen many times. CDR3 DNA: TGTGCCAGCAGTCTTGGACAACTGAACACCGGGGAGCTGTTTTTT. Translating gives CASSLGQLNTGELFF. This sequence joins TRBV27 and TRBJ2-2; D may be TRBD1 (5 bases). CDR3 size: 15 residues. V lost 5 bases to trimming and J lost 1 base, with 11 bases between them. Germline-derived CDR1 and CDR2 are MNHEY and SMNVEV (reference sequence).

The chain links TRBV3-1 to TRBJ2-6; TRBD1 agrees at 7 bases. CDR1 is LGHDT, CDR2 YNNKEL, per germline (reference sequence). This CDR3 is built from 22 residues. The junction had 23 bases not matched to a gene; V was cut back by 4 bases and J by 2 bases. CDR3 sequence: CASSPSSQRTGTERPGANVLTF. CDR3 nucleotide sequence: TGTGCCAGCAGCCCTTCATCCCAGAGGACCGGGACAGAGAGACCTGGGGCCAACGTCCTGACTTTC. Drawing the rest from reference TRBV3-1 and TRBJ2-6, the complete variable domain is DTAVSQTPKYLVTQMGNDKSIKCEQNLGHDTMYWYKQDSKKFLKIMFSYNNKELIINETVPNRFSPKSPDKAHLNLHINSLELGDSAVYFCASSPSSQRTGTERPGANVLTFGAGSRLTVL.

This clonotype was picked up many times. The chain has TRBV19 and TRBJ1-5, with D hard to call. The germline V and J ends were trimmed by 4 bases and 5 bases, with 9 bases remaining between them. CDR1 and CDR2 (germline): LNHDA, SQIVND (reference sequence). The CDR3 runs 13 residues. CDR3 residues: CASSTRRDQPQHF. The CDR3 DNA reads TGTGCCAGTAGTACTCGTCGAGATCAGCCCCAGCATTTT. Supplemented by reference TRBV19 and TRBJ1-5, the full variable domain reads DGGITQSPKYLFRKEGQNVTLSCEQNLNHDAMYWYRQDPGQGLRLIYYSQIVNDFQKGDIAEGYSVSREKKESFPLTVTSAQKNPTAFYLCASSTRRDQPQHFGDGTRLSIL.